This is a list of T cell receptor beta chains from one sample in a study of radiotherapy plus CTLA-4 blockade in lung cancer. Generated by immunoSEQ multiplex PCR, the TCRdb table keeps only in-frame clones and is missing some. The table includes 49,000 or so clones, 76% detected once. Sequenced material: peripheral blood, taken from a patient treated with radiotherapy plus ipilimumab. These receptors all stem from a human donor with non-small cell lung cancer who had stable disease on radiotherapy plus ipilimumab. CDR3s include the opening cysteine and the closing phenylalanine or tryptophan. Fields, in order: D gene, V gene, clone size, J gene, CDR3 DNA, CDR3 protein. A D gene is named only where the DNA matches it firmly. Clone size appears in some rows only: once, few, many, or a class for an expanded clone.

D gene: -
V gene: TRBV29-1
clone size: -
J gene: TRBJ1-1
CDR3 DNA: TGCAGCGTTAAACAGGGTGACCATCGCAACACTGAAGCTTTCTTT
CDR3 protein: CSVKQGDHRNTEAFF

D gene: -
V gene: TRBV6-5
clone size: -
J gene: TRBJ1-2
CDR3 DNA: TGTGCCAGCAGTTACTCGTACACAGATTCCATCTATGGCTACACCTTC
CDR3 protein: CASSYSYTDSIYGYTF

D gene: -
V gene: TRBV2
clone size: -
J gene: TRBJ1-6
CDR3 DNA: TGTGCCAGCAACATCAAGGGGGAAAATAATTCACCCCTCCACTTT
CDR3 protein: CASNIKGENNSPLHF

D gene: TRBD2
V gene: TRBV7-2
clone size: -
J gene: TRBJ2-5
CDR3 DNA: TGTGCCAGCAGCCTTAGGACTAGCGGGGGGGCAGATACCCAGTACTTC
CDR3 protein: CASSLRTSGGADTQYF

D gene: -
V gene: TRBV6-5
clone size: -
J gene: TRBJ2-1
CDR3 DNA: TGTGCCAGCAGTGTTCACAATGAGCAGTTCTTC
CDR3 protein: CASSVHNEQFF

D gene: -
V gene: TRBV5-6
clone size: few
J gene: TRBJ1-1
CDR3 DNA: TGTGCCAGCAGCCCGGACAGAGGGGGGGCGGTGAACACTGAAGCTTTCTTT
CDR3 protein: CASSPDRGGAVNTEAFF

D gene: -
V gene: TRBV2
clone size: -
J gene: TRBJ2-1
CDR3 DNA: TGTGCCAGCAGTATCACCCACCATGAGCAGTTCTTC
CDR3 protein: CASSITHHEQFF

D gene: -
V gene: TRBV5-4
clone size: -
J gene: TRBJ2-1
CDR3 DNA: TGTGCCAGCAGCGGAGCTAGCGTTGAGCAGTTCTTC
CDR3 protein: CASSGASVEQFF

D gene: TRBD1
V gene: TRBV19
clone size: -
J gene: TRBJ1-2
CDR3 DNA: TGTGCCACCACCGGGGACAGGGTTACTCGGGGCTACACCTTC
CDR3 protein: CATTGDRVTRGYTF

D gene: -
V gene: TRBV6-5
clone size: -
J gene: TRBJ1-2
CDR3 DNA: TGTGCCAGCAGTTACGGGGGCGCTAACTATGGCTACACCTTC
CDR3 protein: CASSYGGANYGYTF

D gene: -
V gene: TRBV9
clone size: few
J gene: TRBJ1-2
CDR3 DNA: TGTGCCAGCAGTGAAGGGGCAGGGGACTATGGCTACACCTTC
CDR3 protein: CASSEGAGDYGYTF

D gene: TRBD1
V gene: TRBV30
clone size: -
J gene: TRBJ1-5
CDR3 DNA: TGTGCCTGGAATAGGGGGCTTCAGCCCCAGCATTTT
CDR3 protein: CAWNRGLQPQHF

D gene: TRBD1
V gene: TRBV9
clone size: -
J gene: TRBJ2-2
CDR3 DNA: TGTGCCAGCAGCCCTGAGACAGGGAAAATAGGGGAGCTGTTTTTT
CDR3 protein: CASSPETGKIGELFF

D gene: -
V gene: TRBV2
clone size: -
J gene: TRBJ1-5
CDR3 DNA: TGTGCCAGCAATACTTATAGCAATCAGCCCCAGCATTTT
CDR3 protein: CASNTYSNQPQHF

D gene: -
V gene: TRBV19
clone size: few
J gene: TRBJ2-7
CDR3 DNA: TGTGCCAGTAGTATAGACCCCGGGGAGCAGTACTTC
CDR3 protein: CASSIDPGEQYF

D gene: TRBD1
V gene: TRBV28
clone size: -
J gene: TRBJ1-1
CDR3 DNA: TGTGCCAGCAGTCCTATTGCCGGGACAGGGGGCACTGAAGCTTTCTTT
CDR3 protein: CASSPIAGTGGTEAFF

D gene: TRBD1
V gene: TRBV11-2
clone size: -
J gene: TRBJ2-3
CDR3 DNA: TGTGCCAGCAGCCTCGGGACAGGGCCCTTGGATACGCAGTATTTT
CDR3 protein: CASSLGTGPLDTQYF

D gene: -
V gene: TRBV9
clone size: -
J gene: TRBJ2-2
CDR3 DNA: TGTGCCAGCAGCGCTCGGGATTTCGGGGAGCTGTTTTTT
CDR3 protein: CASSARDFGELFF

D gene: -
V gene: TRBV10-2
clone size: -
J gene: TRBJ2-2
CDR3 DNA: TGCGCCAGCACGGCGGGGCTCACCGGGGAGCTGTTTTTT
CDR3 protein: CASTAGLTGELFF

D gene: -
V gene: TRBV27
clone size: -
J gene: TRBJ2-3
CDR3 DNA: TGTGCCAGCAGTCCGGCCAACCCAGATACGCAGTATTTT
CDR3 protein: CASSPANPDTQYF

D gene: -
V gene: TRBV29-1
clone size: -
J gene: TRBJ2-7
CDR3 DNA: TGCAGCGTTGAAGATGGAGGCAGATACGAGCAGTACTTC
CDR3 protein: CSVEDGGRYEQYF

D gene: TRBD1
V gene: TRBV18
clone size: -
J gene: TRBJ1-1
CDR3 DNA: TGTGCCAGCTCACCGGACAGGACGAGAGTCATCGGAGCTTTCTTT
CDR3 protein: CASSPDRTRVIGAFF

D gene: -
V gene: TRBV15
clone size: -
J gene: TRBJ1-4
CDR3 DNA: TGTGCCACCAGCAGAGGCCTTTACAGGGATGATGAAAAACTGTTTTTT
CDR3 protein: CATSRGLYRDDEKLFF

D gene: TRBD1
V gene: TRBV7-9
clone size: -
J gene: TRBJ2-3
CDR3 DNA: TGTGCCAGCAGCGAGACAGGGGTCACAGATACGCAGTATTTT
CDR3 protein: CASSETGVTDTQYF

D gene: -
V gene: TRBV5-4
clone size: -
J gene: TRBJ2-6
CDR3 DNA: TGTGCCAGCAGCTCCATCGGGGGCGCTGGGGCCAACGTCCTGACTTTC
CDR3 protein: CASSSIGGAGANVLTF

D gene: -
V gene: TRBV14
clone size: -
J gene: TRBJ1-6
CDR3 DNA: TGTGCCAGCAGCCTGGGGGGGGCGAATTCACCCCTCCACTTT
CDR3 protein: CASSLGGANSPLHF

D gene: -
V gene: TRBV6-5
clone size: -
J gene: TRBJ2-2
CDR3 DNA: TGTGCCAGCAGTCATAGAAGTGGTTCCGGGGAGCTGTTTTTT
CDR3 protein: CASSHRSGSGELFF

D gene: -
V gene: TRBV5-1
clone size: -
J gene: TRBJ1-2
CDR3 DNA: TGCGCCAGCAGCCGAGACAGCGTGGATGGCTACACCTTC
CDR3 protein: CASSRDSVDGYTF

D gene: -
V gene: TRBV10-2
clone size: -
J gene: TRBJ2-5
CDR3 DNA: TGCGCCAGCAGTCCGAAAGAGACCCAGTACTTC
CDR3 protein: CASSPKETQYF

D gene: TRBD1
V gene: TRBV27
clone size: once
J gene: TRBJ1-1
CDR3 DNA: TGTGCCAGCAGTTTATTGACAGGGGGCGCCTGGACTGAAGCTTTCTTT
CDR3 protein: CASSLLTGGAWTEAFF

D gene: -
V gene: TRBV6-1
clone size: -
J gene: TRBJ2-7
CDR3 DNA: TGTGCCAGCAGTGAACAGGAGGGGGCAGGAGGCTACGAGCAGTACTTC
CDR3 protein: CASSEQEGAGGYEQYF

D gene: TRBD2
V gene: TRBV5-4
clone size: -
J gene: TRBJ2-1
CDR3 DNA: TGTGCCAGCAGCCGAAGGACTAGCGGGGGCCTGTACAATGAGCAGTTCTTC
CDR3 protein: CASSRRTSGGLYNEQFF

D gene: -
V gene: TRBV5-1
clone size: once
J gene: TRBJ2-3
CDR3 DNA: TGCGCCAGCAGCTTAGCTTCGGCCGCCAGCCAAGATACGCAGTATTTT
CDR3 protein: CASSLASAASQDTQYF

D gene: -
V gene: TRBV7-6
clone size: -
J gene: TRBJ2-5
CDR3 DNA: TGTGCCAGCAACCTATGGCCAGGGGAGACCCAGTACTTC
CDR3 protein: CASNLWPGETQYF

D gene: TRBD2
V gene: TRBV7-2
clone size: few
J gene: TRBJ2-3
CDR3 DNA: TGTGCCAGCAGCTTTCAGGGCCTCTCTAGCGGGGGGGCAGATACGCAGTATTTT
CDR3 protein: CASSFQGLSSGGADTQYF